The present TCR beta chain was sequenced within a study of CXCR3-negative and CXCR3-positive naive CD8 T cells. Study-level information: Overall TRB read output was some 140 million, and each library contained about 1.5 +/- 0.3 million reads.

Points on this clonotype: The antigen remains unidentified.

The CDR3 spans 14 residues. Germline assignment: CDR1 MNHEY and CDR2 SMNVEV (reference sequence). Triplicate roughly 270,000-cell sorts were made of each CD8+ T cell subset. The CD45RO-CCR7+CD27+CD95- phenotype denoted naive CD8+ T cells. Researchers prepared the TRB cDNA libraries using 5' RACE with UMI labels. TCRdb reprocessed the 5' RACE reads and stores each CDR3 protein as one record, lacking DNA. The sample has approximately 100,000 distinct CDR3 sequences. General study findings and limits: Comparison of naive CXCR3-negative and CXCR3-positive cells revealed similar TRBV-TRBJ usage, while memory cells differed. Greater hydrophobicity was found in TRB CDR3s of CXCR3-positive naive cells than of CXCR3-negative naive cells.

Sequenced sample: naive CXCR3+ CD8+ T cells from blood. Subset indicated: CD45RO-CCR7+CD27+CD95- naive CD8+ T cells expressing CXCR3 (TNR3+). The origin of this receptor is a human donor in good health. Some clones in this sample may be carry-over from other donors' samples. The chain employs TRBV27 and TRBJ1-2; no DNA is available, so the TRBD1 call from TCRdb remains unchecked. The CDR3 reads CASSVGGGNYGYTF.